These T cell receptor beta chains were read from a single sample in a study of cytomegalovirus exposure and HLA in healthy donors. The protocol was immunoSEQ multiplex PCR, while the TCRdb copy is restricted to in-frame clones and leaves out a portion. The sample includes about 130,000 clones, roughly 78% of them seen just once. Sequenced material: PBMCs. Source of these receptors: a man aged 30 to 45 in good health and CMV-seronegative. Both conserved end residues are part of each CDR3. Only some rows state a clone size, as once, few, many or a class for expanded clones.

V gene	clone size	J gene	CDR3 protein
TRBV2	-	TRBJ2-1	CASVAGIGFGGGVNEQFF
TRBV19	-	TRBJ2-3	CASSIIAGGITDTQYF
TRBV4-2	-	TRBJ2-3	CASSQVPRDTQYF
TRBV4-2	-	TRBJ2-5	CASSQGGGPGKTQYF
TRBV5-6	-	TRBJ1-1	CASRPRGRGGTEAFF
TRBV7-9	-	TRBJ2-7	CASSQYSSSYEQYF
TRBV19	-	TRBJ2-2	CASSIGLVNTGELFF
TRBV18	-	TRBJ2-5	CASSSTSGGETQYF
TRBV19	-	TRBJ1-1	CASTLQGIGTEAFF
TRBV5-1	-	TRBJ2-3	CVSSFLTGTDTQYF
TRBV11-2	-	TRBJ2-4	CASSSRVDIQYF
TRBV18	-	TRBJ2-2	CASSPRPPAANTGELFF
TRBV19	-	TRBJ2-7	CASGEGSYEQYF
TRBV30	-	TRBJ1-4	CAWSDQGAANEKLFF
TRBV7-9	-	TRBJ2-3	CASSSNAVDTQYF
TRBV6-1	-	TRBJ2-7	CASKFFQGASYEQYF
TRBV28	-	TRBJ2-5	CASSFLALQETQYF
TRBV9	-	TRBJ2-2	CASSVIDRGHTGELFF
TRBV2	-	TRBJ1-4	CASSDLGQGALGMRGKKLFF
TRBV27	few	TRBJ1-6	CARSGPIGQGAYSSYNSPLHF
TRBV29-1	-	TRBJ1-1	CSVVGTGRDTEAFF
TRBV29-1	-	TRBJ1-1	CSVREGRWTEAFF
TRBV28	-	TRBJ1-5	CASSLPRQGARLNQPQHF
TRBV4-1	-	TRBJ2-5	CASSQEYGTGRPQYF
TRBV7-8	-	TRBJ2-1	CASSLRLAGVLGGYNEQFF
TRBV7-6	few	TRBJ2-7	CASSFPAGISEQYF
TRBV28	-	TRBJ1-2	CASSLMFTYYGYTF
TRBV19	once	TRBJ1-1	CASSIGRGHTEAFF
TRBV11-2	-	TRBJ1-2	CASSLSRGNYGYTF
TRBV19	-	TRBJ2-2	CASSIGSDRPTGELFF
TRBV11-2	-	TRBJ2-6	CASSSDGGSGANVLTF
TRBV5-1	-	TRBJ1-1	CASSLGPTRGRGMNTEAFF
TRBV5-1	-	-	CASSLGQRYEQYF
TRBV4-3	-	TRBJ2-2	CASSQRLAGGGNRELFF
TRBV4-1	-	TRBJ1-2	CASSQDRGGHYYGYTF
TRBV10-3	-	TRBJ2-1	CAIKPSGLAYNEQFF
TRBV18	-	TRBJ1-3	CASSPTSFSKPGSGNTIYF
TRBV6-5	-	TRBJ1-2	CASSYSGQANYGYTF
TRBV7-8	few	TRBJ1-1	CASSFGGGEGTEAFF
TRBV28	-	TRBJ1-1	CASSLAVNTEAFF
TRBV15	-	TRBJ1-4	CATPNASTGNEKLFF
TRBV6-1	-	TRBJ2-7	CASRDRGKSYEQYF
TRBV4-1	-	TRBJ2-6	CASSRDRSSGANVLTF
TRBV4-3	-	TRBJ1-2	CASSPAGGSGYTF
TRBV15	-	TRBJ1-1	CATSSTGDTEAFF
TRBV19	few	TRBJ1-2	CASSIDREGGQRYGYTF
TRBV5-1	-	TRBJ2-7	CASSPRYNSYEQYF
TRBV5-1	-	TRBJ2-7	CASSFSQGAYEQYF
TRBV5-1	-	-	CASSLVPSRDRGAYEQYF
TRBV7-8	-	TRBJ2-6	CASSLLDGIYSILTF
TRBV7-2	few	TRBJ1-5	CASSPGRDQPQHF
TRBV2	-	TRBJ2-7	CAGRGGYSYEQYF
TRBV5-1	once	TRBJ1-6	CASSFSLSSYNSPLHF
TRBV27	-	TRBJ2-2	CASGGLAGVMVGELFF